One and the same sample provided the 31 T cell receptor beta chains below, sequenced in a study of blood T cell repertoires in COVID-19 (dated by TCRdb to about 2020). Receptor libraries were prepared by the immunoSEQ multiplex PCR assay. The immuneACCESS repertoire file appears here via TCRdb, limited to in-frame rearrangements. These files lack a portion of the clones; in checked studies, under half of the deficit traces to unresolved V genes, and the cause of the others is not known. Here the sample has roughly 100,000 clones; 90% occur a single time. Together, the top ten hold over 6.5% of the sample. Sequences were obtained from peripheral blood. The receptors come from a young man with COVID-19, enrolled during active disease.

This rearrangement joins TRBV30 to TRBJ1-5; D not resolved. Germline CDR1 GTSNPN, CDR2 SVGIG (reference sequence). V dropped 1 base and J dropped 5 bases, with 9 bases sitting between them. CDR3 length equals 13 residues. In DNA form, the CDR3 reads TGTGCCTGGAGTGCGGCGGGCTATCAGCCCCAGCATTTT. Amino acid sequence: CAWSAAGYQPQHF. The full variable domain, rest sourced from reference TRBV30 and TRBJ1-5, is SQTIHQWPATLVQPVGSPLSLECTVEGTSNPNLYWYRQAAGRGLQLLFYSVGIGQISSEVPQNLSASRPQDRQFILSSKKLLLSDSGFYLCAWSAAGYQPQHFGDGTRLSIL.

The rearrangement joins TRBV3-1 (or the pseudogene TRBV3-2) to TRBJ2-7; the match to TRBD2 covers 7 bases. The germline gives CDR1 LGHDT, CDR2 YNNKEL (reference sequence). J was trimmed by 2 bases and V by 4 bases; bases with no gene match: 5. This CDR3 is 14 amino acids long. CDR3 coding DNA: TGTGCCAGCAGCCTCTCGGGGACTACCTACGAGCAGTACTTC. The encoded protein is CASSLSGTTYEQYF.

This chain joins TRBV19 and TRBJ1-2, with D maybe TRBD1 (5 bases). This CDR3 spans 15 amino acids. The ends were cut back, 5 bases at V and 0 bases at J, with 13 bases in the middle. Germline CDR1 and CDR2: LNHDA and SQIVND (reference sequence). CDR3: CASSAATRANYGYTF. The CDR3 DNA sequence: TGTGCCAGTAGTGCCGCCACCAGGGCTAACTATGGCTACACCTTC.

The chain links TRBV28 to TRBJ2-1; TRBD2 aligns across 9 bases. The CDR3 contains 14 residues. CDR1 is MDHEN and CDR2 is SYDVKM in the germline V gene. The ends lost 6 bases at V and 5 bases at J; junction bases unmatched: 5. CDR3 sequence: CASRDLAGNNEQFF. Written as DNA, the CDR3 is TGTGCCAGCAGGGATCTAGCGGGGAACAATGAGCAGTTCTTC.

V usage is TRBV28 and J usage is TRBJ2-3; 8 positions agree with TRBD2. V gave up 1 base and J gave up 7 bases; unmatched junction bases: 4. The CDR3 totals 14 residues. The V gene's germline CDR1 is MDHEN and CDR2 SYDVKM. Here the CDR3 DNA reads TGTGCCAGCAGTTTATATAGCGGGACTAATACGCAGTATTTT. As protein: CASSLYSGTNTQYF.

This chain uses TRBV5-1 with TRBJ2-1, with D perhaps matching TRBD1 (5 bases). CDR1 SGHRS and CDR2 YFSETQ come from the germline V gene. The CDR3 loop spans 13 amino acids. V was clipped by 2 bases and J by 5 bases, with 8 bases between them. DNA for the CDR3: TGCGCCAGCAGCTTTCAGGGAAACAATGAGCAGTTCTTC. Amino acid sequence: CASSFQGNNEQFF.

This chain connects TRBV11-2 to TRBJ2-7; 9 bases match TRBD2. The germline CDR1 and CDR2 sequences are SGHAT and FQNNGV. There are 15 residues in the CDR3. Trimming took 3 bases from V and 5 from J; bases not matched to a gene: 8. DNA of the CDR3: TGTGCCAGCAGCTTCGGACTAGCGAGTGCAGACGAGCAGTACTTC. This codes for CASSFGLASADEQYF.

The chain combines TRBV6-2 or TRBV6-3 with TRBJ1-2, with 7 bases lining up with TRBD1. V shed 5 bases, J shed 5 bases, and the junction held 5 bases outside the gene matches. Per germline, CDR1 MNHEY and CDR2 SVGEGT. The CDR3 length is 13 residues. CDR3 in DNA: TGTGCCAGCAGTCATGGGACAGAGTATGGCTACACCTTC. It specifies CASSHGTEYGYTF.

This clone was counted a few times. This CDR3 is CASRVMNEQFF. As DNA, the CDR3 is TGTGCCAGCCGAGTTATGAATGAGCAGTTCTTC. The rearrangement uses TRBV2 and TRBJ2-1; no clear D gene. The CDR3 runs to 11 residues. V was cut by 8 bases and J by 7 bases, with 9 bases left in between. In germline, CDR1 is SNHLY, CDR2 FYNNEI.

This clone was observed a few times. The rearrangement uses TRBV5-1 and TRBJ1-1; 8 nucleotides match TRBD1. CDR1 and CDR2 (germline): SGHRS, YFSETQ. The junction had 5 bases not matched to a gene; V was cut back by 0 bases and J by 4 bases. The CDR3 is made up of 15 amino acids. The CDR3 loop reads CASSLAQGAGTEAFF. The CDR3 bases are TGCGCCAGCAGCTTGGCGCAGGGGGCTGGCACTGAAGCTTTCTTT.

This clone occurred once. The gene calls are TRBV7-2 and TRBJ2-7, with 7 bases identical to TRBD2. The CDR3 totals 14 residues. Germline V gene data show CDR1 as SGHTA and CDR2 as FQGNSA. Trimming took 5 bases from V and 1 from J; bases not matched to a gene: 5. CDR3 nucleotide sequence: TGTGCCAGCAGCGCAGCGGGAAGGTCCTACGAGCAGTACTTC. Its translation: CASSAAGRSYEQYF.

The V and J genes are TRBV2 and TRBJ2-2; tentatively, D is TRBD1 (5 bases). Trimming took 2 bases from V and 1 from J, leaving 8 bases between them. The germline CDR1 and CDR2 sequences are SNHLY and FYNNEI. There are 15 residues in the CDR3. CDR3 nucleotide sequence: TGTGCCAGCAGTGAATACAGGTTGAACACCGGGGAGCTGTTTTTT. Translated: CASSEYRLNTGELFF.

V usage is TRBV4-3 and J usage is TRBJ2-6; D perhaps matches TRBD2 (6 bases). The CDR3 has 15 amino acids. V was clipped by 1 base and J by 11 bases, with 15 bases between them. The germline V gene encodes CDR1 LGHNA and CDR2 YSLEER. CDR3 in amino acids: CASSQAPGEFYVLTF. The CDR3, as DNA: TGCGCCAGCAGCCAAGCCCCGGGGGAGTTTTACGTCCTGACTTTC.

J is TRBJ2-2 and V is TRBV9; 8 positions agree with TRBD1. This CDR3 region has 15 residues. Losses at the gene ends were 3 bases for V and 6 bases for J; bases not matched to a gene: 7. Germline assignment: CDR1 SGDLS and CDR2 YYNGEE. The CDR3 bases are TGTGCCAGCAGCGAACGGACAGGGCTCGCCGGGGAGCTGTTTTTT. Translation: CASSERTGLAGELFF.

This clone was recorded once. The CDR3 loop is CASSPPPGQRNTEAFF. The CDR3 DNA reads as TGTGCCAGCAGTCCCCCCCCGGGACAGAGGAACACTGAAGCTTTCTTT. The chain joins TRBV28 to TRBJ1-1; 7 positions match TRBD1. Looked up from germline, CDR1 is MDHEN and CDR2 is SYDVKM. The CDR3 is 16 amino acids. V lost 5 bases, J lost 1 base, and 10 bases stayed unmatched.

The chain has TRBV27 and TRBJ1-2; 8 bases match TRBD1. Germline trimming cut 3 bases from V and 8 bases from J; bases unmatched to any gene: 11. This CDR3 has 15 residues. Germline CDR1 and CDR2: MNHEY and SMNVEV (reference sequence). In nucleotides, the CDR3 is TGTGCCAGCAGTTTCAGTATCAGGGGGCTAGGCGGCTACACCTTC. Translating gives CASSFSIRGLGGYTF.

CDR3 sequence: CASERRGDTEAFF. In nucleotides, the CDR3 is TGTGCCAGCGAGAGGCGGGGGGACACTGAAGCTTTCTTT. The V and J genes are TRBV6-1 and TRBJ1-1, with a tentative D call TRBD1 (5 bases). The CDR3 sequence is 13 residues long. Looked up from germline, CDR1 is MNHNS and CDR2 is SASEGT. The V end was cut by 8 bases, the J end by 3 bases, with 13 bases between.

The CDR3 protein is CASSLGLAGANTQYF. The CDR3 DNA reads as TGTGCCAGCAGTTTAGGACTAGCGGGAGCAAATACGCAGTATTTT. The chain carries TRBV6-2 or TRBV6-3 and TRBJ2-3; 13 bases align to TRBD2. The CDR3 spans 15 residues. Per germline, CDR1 MNHEY and CDR2 SVGEGT. V lost 4 bases and J lost 7; bases outside the gene matches: 5.

The CDR3 is CASSLGANTEAFF. The CDR3 DNA reads TGTGCCAGCAGCTTGGGAGCGAACACTGAAGCTTTCTTT. The rearrangement links TRBV9 to TRBJ1-1; D not certain. CDR3 length: 13 amino acids. Germline CDR1 SGDLS, CDR2 YYNGEE. Trimming took off 4 bases at V and 1 base at J, with 8 bases between the two ends.

The rearrangement links TRBV5-5 to TRBJ2-1; D is perhaps TRBD2 (6 bases). Germline values: CDR1 SGHKS, CDR2 YYEKEE (reference sequence). The germline V and J ends were trimmed by 1 base and 7 bases, with 12 bases remaining between them. The length of the CDR3 is 14 residues. The CDR3 reads CASSLMGDFNEQFF. The CDR3 DNA is TGTGCCAGCAGCTTGATGGGGGACTTTAATGAGCAGTTCTTC.

CDR3: CASSLRADQPQHF. DNA of the CDR3: TGTGCCAGCAGCTTGAGGGCGGATCAGCCCCAGCATTTT. V and J are TRBV7-2 and TRBJ1-5; D unclear. Per the germline V gene, CDR1 is SGHTA and CDR2 is FQGNSA. This CDR3 spans 13 amino acids. Trimming took off 3 bases at V and 5 bases at J, with 8 bases between the two ends.

The rearrangement links TRBV3-1 (or the pseudogene TRBV3-2) to TRBJ2-2, with TRBD2 as a possible D gene (6 bases). This CDR3 is built from 15 residues. V lost 0 bases and J 5 bases, leaving 10 bases between the germline ends. Germline V gene sequence: CDR1 LGHDT, CDR2 YNNKEL (reference sequence). CDR3 amino acids: CASSQDPAGTGELFF. CDR3 nucleotide sequence: TGTGCCAGCAGCCAAGATCCAGCGGGTACCGGGGAGCTGTTTTTT.

The chain combines TRBV27 with TRBJ2-5; possible D gene TRBD1, 6 bases. Per the germline V gene, CDR1 is MNHEY and CDR2 is SMNVEV (reference sequence). Trimming removed 6 bases at V and 2 bases at J, with 19 bases between. This CDR3 region has 16 residues. Here the CDR3 reads CASRKDSELSQETQYF. CDR3 coding DNA: TGTGCCAGCAGGAAGGACAGCGAGTTGTCGCAAGAGACCCAGTACTTC.

The rearrangement joins TRBV9 to TRBJ1-6, with 8 bases lining up with TRBD1. The V gene's germline CDR1 is SGDLS and CDR2 YYNGEE. The CDR3 has 13 residues. The ends lost 0 bases at V and 15 bases at J; junction bases unmatched: 5. CDR3 sequence (DNA): TGTGCCAGCAGCGTAGGGGACAGGAGTTACCTCCACTTT. It translates to CASSVGDRSYLHF.

The rearrangement links TRBV5-6 to TRBJ2-6; 11 bases match TRBD1. V lost 7 bases, J lost 3 bases, and 6 bases stayed unmatched. This CDR3 is 16 amino acids long. The germline gives CDR1 SGHDT, CDR2 YYEEEE. This chain's CDR3 is CASGRTGGGGANVLTF. The CDR3, as DNA: TGTGCCAGCGGACGGACAGGGGGCGGTGGGGCCAACGTCCTGACTTTC. Full variable domain (rest looked up from reference TRBV5-6 and TRBJ2-6): DAGVTQSPTHLIKTRGQQVTLRCSPKSGHDTVSWYQQALGQGPQFIFQYYEEEERQRGNFPDRFSGHQFPNYSSELNVNALLLGDSALYLCASGRTGGGGANVLTFGAGSRLTVL.

This rearrangement joins TRBV6-5 to TRBJ2-7; no reliable D call. This CDR3 has 16 residues. Trimming stripped 0 bases from V and 3 bases from J, with 15 bases between. Germline V lookup: CDR1 MNHEY, CDR2 SVGAGI. CDR3 sequence (DNA): TGTGCCAGCAGTTACTCCACCCCGGGTGATGACTACGAGCAGTACTTC. Its translation is CASSYSTPGDDYEQYF.

This clone showed up just once. The J gene is TRBJ2-3, the V gene TRBV19, with 8 bases lining up with TRBD1. Germline loops: CDR1 LNHDA, CDR2 SQIVND (reference sequence). V dropped 4 bases and J dropped 3; count of bases not matched to a gene: 3. The CDR3 extends over 14 amino acids. CDR3 nucleotides: TGTGCCAGTAGTACAGGGGGCTGGACAGATACGCAGTATTTT. As protein: CASSTGGWTDTQYF.

This clone occurred a few times. The chain has TRBV24-1 and TRBJ2-7; TRBD1 matches 8 bases. Germline assignment: CDR1 KGHDR and CDR2 SFDVKD. The trim removed 4 bases at V and 2 bases at J, leaving 6 bases unmatched. CDR3 size: 15 residues. The DNA of the CDR3 is TGTGCCACCAGTGAGGGACAGGCATGGACCTACGAGCAGTACTTC. It is translated as CATSEGQAWTYEQYF.

The chain is built from TRBV11-2 and TRBJ1-1, with 8 bases aligning to TRBD1. The CDR3 covers 12 residues. From germline, CDR1 is SGHAT and CDR2 FQNNGV. V was clipped by 3 bases and J by 10 bases; unmatched bases: 4. The CDR3 spells CASSLGTGGAFF. CDR3 DNA: TGTGCCAGCAGCTTGGGGACAGGAGGAGCTTTCTTT. The full variable domain, with the rest looked up from reference TRBV11-2 and TRBJ1-1, is EAGVAQSPRYKIIEKRQSVAFWCNPISGHATLYWYQQILGQGPKLLIQFQNNGVVDDSQLPKDRFSAERLKGVDSTLKIQPAKLEDSAVYLCASSLGTGGAFFGQGTRLTVV.

This sequence joins TRBV4-3 and TRBJ2-1, with 8 nucleotides matching TRBD2. V dropped 1 base and J dropped 11; count of bases not matched to a gene: 4. The CDR3 has 13 amino acids. Germline-derived CDR1 and CDR2 are LGHNA and YSLEER. The DNA for the CDR3 is TGCGCCAGCAGCCAAGGGTTAGCGGGAAAGCAGTTCTTC. Amino acids: CASSQGLAGKQFF.

This chain links TRBV21-1 with TRBJ1-5; the table's D call, TRBD1, was not checked against the DNA. TRBV21-1 is classified as a pseudogene. The CDR3 is made up of 17 amino acids. CDR3 region: CASSKEVEDRGRKAQHF. CDR3 bases: TGTGCCAGCAGCAAAGAAGTGGAGGACAGGGGGCGTAAGGCCCAGCATTTT.